The present T cell receptor beta chain was sequenced within a study of a mutant IDH1 vaccine in newly diagnosed glioma. The overall study: Vaccine administration was initiated 4-6 weeks following radiotherapy alone, or with temozolomide cycles.

This clone was recorded only once. Its antigen remains unidentified. In germline, CDR1 is SGHTA, CDR2 FQGTGA. This CDR3 is 15 amino acids long. The J segment lost 4 bases and the V segment lost 5 bases, leaving 8 bases of the junction unmatched. TCRdb keeps only in-frame clones here, not all; method: immunoSEQ multiplex PCR. The sample gives roughly 86,000 clones, roughly 91% of which show up once; approximately 0.8% is in the top ten. Regarding time point: week 47, end of study. What each vaccine dose contained was 300 ug of mutant IDH1 20-mer peptide, accompanied by topical imiquimod. The J gene is TRBJ1-2, the V gene TRBV7-3; 9 bases map to TRBD1. Material: PBMCs, obtained from a glioma patient whose treatment included an IDH1 peptide vaccine. The TCR originated in a woman aged 45 to 65 with glioma. The CDR3 nucleotides read TGTGCCAGCAGCCCGGATACAGGGGGCGGCTATGGCTACACCTTC. It is translated as CASSPDTGGGYGYTF.